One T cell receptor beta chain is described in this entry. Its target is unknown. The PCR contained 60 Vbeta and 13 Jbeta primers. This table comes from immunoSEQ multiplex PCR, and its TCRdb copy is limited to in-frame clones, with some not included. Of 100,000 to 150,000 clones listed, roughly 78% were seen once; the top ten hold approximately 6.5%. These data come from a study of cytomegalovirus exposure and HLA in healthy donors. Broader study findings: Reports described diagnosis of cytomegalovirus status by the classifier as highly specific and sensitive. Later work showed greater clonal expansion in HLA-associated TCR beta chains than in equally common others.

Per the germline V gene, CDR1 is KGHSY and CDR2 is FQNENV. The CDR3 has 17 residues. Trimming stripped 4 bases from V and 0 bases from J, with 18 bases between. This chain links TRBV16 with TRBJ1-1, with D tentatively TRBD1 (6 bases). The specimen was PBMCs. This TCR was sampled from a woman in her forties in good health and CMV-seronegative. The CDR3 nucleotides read TGTGCCAGCAGCCTAAACAGGGAGAGGCCTCTGAACACTGAAGCTTTCTTT. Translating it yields CASSLNRERPLNTEAFF.